This TCR beta chain was captured in a study of chemoradiotherapy in HPV16-positive cancers. V lost 7 bases to trimming and J lost 1 base, with 10 bases between them. The CDR3 loop spans 13 amino acids. Germline loops: CDR1 MDHEN, CDR2 SYDVKM. TCRdb's copy holds only in-frame clones and misses some; the assay was immunoSEQ multiplex PCR. The sample shows roughly 20,000 clones, 75% to 90% of them seen only once. The sample in question was blood, obtained from a patient who underwent chemoradiotherapy. This sequence originates from a human donor with HPV-associated anogenital cancer. The genes are TRBV28 and TRBJ1-1; D unresolved. CDR3 amino acids: CASKVEGNTEAFF. In DNA, the CDR3 is TGTGCCAGCAAAGTAGAGGGGAACACTGAAGCTTTCTTT.